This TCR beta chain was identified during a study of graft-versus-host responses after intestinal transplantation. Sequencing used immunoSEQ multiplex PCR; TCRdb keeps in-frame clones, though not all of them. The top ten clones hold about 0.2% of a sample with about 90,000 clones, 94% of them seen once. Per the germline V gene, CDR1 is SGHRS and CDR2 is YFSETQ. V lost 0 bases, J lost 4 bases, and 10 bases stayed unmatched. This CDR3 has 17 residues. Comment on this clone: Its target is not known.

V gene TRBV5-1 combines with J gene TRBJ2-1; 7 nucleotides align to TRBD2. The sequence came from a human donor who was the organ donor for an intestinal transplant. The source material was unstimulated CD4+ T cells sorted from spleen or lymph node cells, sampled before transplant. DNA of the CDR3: TGCGCCAGCAGCTTGGAAGGGGCTAGCGGATTATACAATGAGCAGTTCTTC. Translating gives CASSLEGASGLYNEQFF. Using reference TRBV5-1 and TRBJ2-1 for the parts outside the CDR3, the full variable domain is KAGVTQTPRYLIKTRGQQVTLSCSPISGHRSVSWYQQTPGQGLQFLFEYFSETQRNKGNFPGRFSGRQFSNSRSEMNVSTLELGDSALYLCASSLEGASGLYNEQFFGPGTRLTVL.